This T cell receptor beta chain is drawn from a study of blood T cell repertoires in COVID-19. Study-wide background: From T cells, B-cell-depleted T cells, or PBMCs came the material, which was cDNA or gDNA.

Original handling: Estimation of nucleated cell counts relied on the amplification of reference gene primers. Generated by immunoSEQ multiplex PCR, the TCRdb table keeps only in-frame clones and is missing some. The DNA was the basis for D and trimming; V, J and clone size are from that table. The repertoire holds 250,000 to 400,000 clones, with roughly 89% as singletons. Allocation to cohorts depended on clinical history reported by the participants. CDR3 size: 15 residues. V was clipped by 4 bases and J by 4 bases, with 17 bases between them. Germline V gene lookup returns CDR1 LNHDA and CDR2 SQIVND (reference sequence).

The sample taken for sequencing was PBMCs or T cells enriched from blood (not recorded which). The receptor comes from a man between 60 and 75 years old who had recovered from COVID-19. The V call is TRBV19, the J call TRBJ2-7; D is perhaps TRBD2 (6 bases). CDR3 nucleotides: TGTGCCAGTAGTACAGAAAGCGGGTATGTGTACGAGCAGTACTTC. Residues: CASSTESGYVYEQYF.